Listed below are T cell receptor beta chains from one sample, sequenced in a study of cytomegalovirus exposure and HLA in healthy donors. TCRdb's copy holds only in-frame clones and misses some; the assay was immunoSEQ multiplex PCR. The table has fewer than 5,500 clones, roughly 80% seen once. Input material: PBMCs. Receptors originate from a middle-aged woman in good health and CMV-seropositive. CDR3s include the opening cysteine and the closing phenylalanine or tryptophan. Fields, in order: J gene, clone size, V gene, D gene, CDR3 protein, CDR3 DNA. A D gene is named only where the DNA matches it firmly. Where a row states a size, it is once, few, many or the class of an expanded clone; other rows omit it.

TRBJ2-7 . TRBV28 . CASSRLAVEEQYF TGTGCCAGCAGTCGGTTAGCGGTGGAGGAGCAGTACTTC
TRBJ1-1 . TRBV30 . CAWAKNTEAFF TGTGCCTGGGCTAAGAACACTGAAGCTTTCTTT
TRBJ1-5 . TRBV6-1 . CASSEYLNQPQHF TGTGCCAGCAGTGAGTACCTAAATCAGCCCCAGCATTTT
TRBJ2-5 . TRBV5-4 . CASHDPGQAGRTQYF TGTGCCAGCCACGACCCCGGGCAGGCGGGGAGGACCCAGTACTTC
TRBJ1-6 . TRBV30 TRBD1 CAWSGGYGTGNSPLHF TGTGCCTGGAGTGGGGGCTACGGGACAGGGAATTCACCCCTCCACTTT
TRBJ1-2 . TRBV30 TRBD1 CAWSGTGSGYTF TGTGCCTGGAGCGGGACAGGGAGCGGCTACACCTTC
TRBJ1-5 . TRBV6-5 TRBD1 CASRRDRAGQPQHF TGTGCCAGCAGACGAGACAGGGCAGGACAGCCCCAGCATTTT
TRBJ1-2 . TRBV7-2 TRBD1 CASSPQQGASYGYTF TGTGCCAGCAGCCCACAACAGGGGGCGAGCTATGGCTACACCTTC
TRBJ2-3 . TRBV30 TRBD1 CAWYPGQGSDTQYF TGTGCCTGGTACCCGGGACAGGGGTCAGATACGCAGTATTTT
TRBJ2-1 . TRBV23-1 . CASSQSFWATYNEQFF TGCGCCAGCAGTCAATCGTTCTGGGCTACCTACAATGAGCAGTTCTTC
TRBJ1-5 . TRBV6-1 . CASSVLAGSNQPQHF TGTGCCAGCAGTGTCCTGGCGGGGAGCAATCAGCCCCAGCATTTT
TRBJ1-5 . TRBV18 . CASSPGQGNQPQHF TGTGCCAGCTCACCAGGGCAGGGCAATCAGCCCCAGCATTTT
TRBJ2-5 few TRBV30 TRBD1 CAWSGLRDRVRETQYF TGTGCCTGGAGTGGACTCCGGGACAGGGTCCGGGAGACCCAGTACTTC
TRBJ1-1 . TRBV6-5 . CATRGGARNTEAFF TGTGCCACCAGAGGAGGGGCTCGGAACACTGAAGCTTTCTTT
TRBJ2-2 . TRBV30 . CAWSVQAGELFF TGTGCCTGGAGTGTACAGGCCGGGGAGCTGTTTTTT
TRBJ2-7 . TRBV13 TRBD1 CASSTWTGDNEQYF TGTGCCAGCAGCACTTGGACAGGGGATAACGAGCAGTACTTC
TRBJ2-1 once TRBV14 TRBD2 CASSQVGPSGDNEQFF TGTGCCAGCAGCCAAGTAGGACCTAGCGGGGACAATGAGCAGTTCTTC